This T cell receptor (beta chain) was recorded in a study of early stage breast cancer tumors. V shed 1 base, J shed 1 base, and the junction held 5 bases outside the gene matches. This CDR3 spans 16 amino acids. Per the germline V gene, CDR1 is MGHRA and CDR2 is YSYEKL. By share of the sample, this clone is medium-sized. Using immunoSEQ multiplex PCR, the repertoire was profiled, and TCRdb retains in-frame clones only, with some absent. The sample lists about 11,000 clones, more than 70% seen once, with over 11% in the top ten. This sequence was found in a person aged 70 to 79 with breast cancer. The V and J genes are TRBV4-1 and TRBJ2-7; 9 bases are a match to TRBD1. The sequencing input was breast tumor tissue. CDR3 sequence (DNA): TGCGCCAGCAGCCAAGGACCCGACAGGGGGTCCTACGAGCAGTACTTC. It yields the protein CASSQGPDRGSYEQYF.